The rows below give T cell receptor beta chains drawn from one sample of a study of human T cells and chemical hapten exposure. TCRdb analysed the RACE reads with MiXCR anew, one entry per CDR3 protein. The top ten clones hold roughly 2% of a sample with 75,000 to 95,000 distinct CDR3 sequences, approximately 10% of them seen once. This material consisted of whole blood, taken in connection with sensitization to the hapten diphenylcyclopropenone (DPC). These receptors all stem from a man in his forties or fifties with alopecia areata. Some clones in this sample may be carry-over from other donors' samples. The CDR3 runs from the conserved cysteine through the conserved F or W. A D gene is named only where the DNA matches it firmly. The size of a clone is reported for some rows only, either as once, few or many, or as a class for expanded clones.

CDR3: CASSFHIGQGGNEKLFF; DNA: TGTGCCAGCAGCTTCCATATCGGACAGGGCGGTAATGAAAAACTGTTTTTT; J: TRBJ1-4; D: TRBD1; size: -; V: TRBV6-6
CDR3: CASSLGQDQPQHF; DNA: TGTGCCAGCAGCTTAGGGCAGGATCAGCCCCAGCATTTT; J: TRBJ1-5; D: -; size: many; V: TRBV7-2
CDR3: CASSYDPGWGNQPQHF; DNA: TGTGCCAGCAGTTATGATCCGGGCTGGGGCAATCAGCCCCAGCATTTT; J: TRBJ1-5; D: -; size: few; V: TRBV6-6
CDR3: CASSRDRFSNTEAFF; DNA: TGTGCCAGCAGCCGAGACAGGTTTTCGAACACTGAAGCTTTCTTT; J: TRBJ1-1; D: -; size: -; V: TRBV12-3/TRBV12-4
CDR3: CATSDSKFADTQYF; DNA: TGTGCCACCAGTGATTCTAAGTTCGCAGATACGCAGTATTTT; J: TRBJ2-3; D: -; size: few; V: TRBV24-1
CDR3: CASSYREGVVAFF; DNA: TGTGCCAGCAGTTACAGAGAGGGAGTCGTGGCTTTCTTT; J: TRBJ1-1; D: -; size: -; V: TRBV6-2/TRBV6-3
CDR3: CASSLDPGHSYEQYF; DNA: TGTGCCAGCAGCTTAGATCCAGGGCACTCCTACGAGCAGTACTTC; J: TRBJ2-7; D: -; size: -; V: TRBV7-9
CDR3: CASSYQGNQPQHF; DNA: TGTGCCAGCAGTTACCAGGGGAATCAGCCCCAGCATTTT; J: TRBJ1-5; D: -; size: few; V: TRBV6-6
CDR3: CASSRDTGDHSNQPQHF; DNA: TGTGCCAGCAGCCGGGACACGGGAGACCATAGCAATCAGCCCCAGCATTTT; J: TRBJ1-5; D: -; size: -; V: TRBV6-2/TRBV6-3
CDR3: CASSLAGYTDTQYF; DNA: TGCGCCAGCAGCTTAGCGGGATACACAGATACGCAGTATTTT; J: TRBJ2-3; D: TRBD2; size: few; V: TRBV5-1
CDR3: CASSIKTGGRTDTQYF; DNA: TGCGCCAGCAGCATAAAGACAGGGGGCCGGACAGATACGCAGTATTTT; J: TRBJ2-3; D: TRBD1; size: many; V: TRBV4-1
CDR3: CASSFQSSYEQYF; DNA: TGTGCCAGCAGCTTCCAGAGCTCCTACGAGCAGTACTTC; J: TRBJ2-7; D: -; size: -; V: TRBV7-9
CDR3: CSGTDRLVAFF; DNA: TGCAGCGGGACGGACCGACTAGTAGCTTTCTTT; J: TRBJ1-1; D: -; size: many; V: TRBV29-1
CDR3: CASSPPFSYNEQFF; DNA: TGTGCCAGCAGCCCCCCCTTTAGCTACAATGAGCAGTTCTTC; J: TRBJ2-1; D: -; size: -; V: TRBV9
CDR3: CASSAGVNGELFF; DNA: TGTGCCAGCAGTGCCGGGGTGAACGGGGAGCTGTTTTTT; J: TRBJ2-2; D: -; size: -; V: TRBV6-5
CDR3: CASSLVGSSGRTGEQFF; DNA: TGTGCCAGCAGCTTAGTCGGCTCTAGCGGGAGAACTGGTGAGCAGTTCTTC; J: TRBJ2-1; D: TRBD2; size: few; V: TRBV7-8
CDR3: CSALPPSRTDTQYF; DNA: TGCAGTGCTCTGCCCCCTTCACGCACAGATACGCAGTATTTT; J: TRBJ2-3; D: -; size: few; V: TRBV20-1
CDR3: CASSQPDYNEQFF; DNA: TGTGCCAGCAGCCAACCCGATTACAATGAGCAGTTCTTC; J: TRBJ2-1; D: -; size: few; V: TRBV3-1
CDR3: CASSLSPGAGETQYF; DNA: TGTGCCAGCAGCTTGTCACCCGGGGCGGGGGAGACCCAGTACTTC; J: TRBJ2-5; D: -; size: many; V: TRBV5-6
CDR3: CASGSYNEQFF; DNA: TGTGCCAGCGGGAGCTACAATGAGCAGTTCTTC; J: TRBJ2-1; D: -; size: few; V: TRBV12-3/TRBV12-4
CDR3: CASSQVRTDTGELFF; DNA: TGTGCGAGCAGCCAAGTTAGGACCGACACCGGGGAGCTGTTTTTT; J: TRBJ2-2; D: -; size: -; V: TRBV4-2
CDR3: CASSLKTSGSNEQFF; DNA: TGCGCCAGCAGCTTGAAGACTAGCGGGAGCAATGAGCAGTTCTTC; J: TRBJ2-1; D: TRBD2; size: -; V: TRBV5-1
CDR3: CSANTGPYSGANVLTF; DNA: TGCAGTGCTAACACCGGGCCCTACTCTGGGGCCAACGTCCTGACTTTC; J: TRBJ2-6; D: -; size: few; V: TRBV20-1
CDR3: CASSPNPGLAGGGEYNEQFF; DNA: TGTGCCAGCAGCCCGAACCCGGGACTAGCGGGAGGTGGAGAGTACAATGAGCAGTTCTTC; J: TRBJ2-1; D: TRBD2; size: few; V: TRBV7-9
CDR3: CASSQGHQDSFFNYGYTF; DNA: TGCGCCAGCAGCCAAGGACACCAGGACAGCTTCTTCAACTATGGCTACACCTTC; J: TRBJ1-2; D: -; size: many; V: TRBV4-1
CDR3: CASSQRTRRTDTQYF; DNA: TGTGCCAGCAGTCAAAGGACCCGACGGACAGATACGCAGTATTTT; J: TRBJ2-3; D: -; size: -; V: TRBV12-3/TRBV12-4
CDR3: CASSTAGRSNTEAFF; DNA: TGCGCCAGCAGCACTGCTGGACGGTCGAACACTGAAGCTTTCTTT; J: TRBJ1-1; D: -; size: many; V: TRBV5-1
CDR3: CASSKGKGSGGIGDTQYF; DNA: TGTGCCAGCAGCAAAGGGAAGGGGAGCGGTGGTATAGGAGATACGCAGTATTTT; J: TRBJ2-3; D: -; size: many; V: TRBV21-1
CDR3: CASSFARTSDTGNEQFF; DNA: TGTGCCAGCAGTTTCGCCCGGACTAGCGATACCGGCAATGAGCAGTTCTTC; J: TRBJ2-1; D: TRBD2; size: -; V: TRBV6-5
CDR3: CASSLTGSSGANVLTF; DNA: TGTGCCAGCAGCTTAACGGGTAGCTCTGGGGCCAACGTCCTGACTTTC; J: TRBJ2-6; D: -; size: -; V: TRBV7-3
CDR3: CSASGTSGYNEQFF; DNA: TGCAGTGCTTCCGGGACTAGCGGATACAATGAGCAGTTCTTC; J: TRBJ2-1; D: TRBD2; size: many; V: TRBV20-1
CDR3: CAISDGNQPQHF; DNA: TGTGCCATCAGTGATGGGAATCAGCCCCAGCATTTT; J: TRBJ1-5; D: -; size: -; V: TRBV10-3
CDR3: CASSDRGDEQFF; DNA: TGTGCCAGCAGTGACAGGGGGGATGAGCAGTTCTTC; J: TRBJ2-1; D: TRBD1; size: few; V: TRBV12-3/TRBV12-4
CDR3: CSVGLYGYGYTF; DNA: TGCAGCGTTGGGTTGTACGGCTATGGCTACACCTTC; J: TRBJ1-2; D: -; size: many; V: TRBV29-1
CDR3: CASSLGPSDSYNEQFF; DNA: TGTGCCAGCAGCTTAGGTCCTAGCGACTCCTACAATGAGCAGTTCTTC; J: TRBJ2-1; D: -; size: -; V: TRBV7-9